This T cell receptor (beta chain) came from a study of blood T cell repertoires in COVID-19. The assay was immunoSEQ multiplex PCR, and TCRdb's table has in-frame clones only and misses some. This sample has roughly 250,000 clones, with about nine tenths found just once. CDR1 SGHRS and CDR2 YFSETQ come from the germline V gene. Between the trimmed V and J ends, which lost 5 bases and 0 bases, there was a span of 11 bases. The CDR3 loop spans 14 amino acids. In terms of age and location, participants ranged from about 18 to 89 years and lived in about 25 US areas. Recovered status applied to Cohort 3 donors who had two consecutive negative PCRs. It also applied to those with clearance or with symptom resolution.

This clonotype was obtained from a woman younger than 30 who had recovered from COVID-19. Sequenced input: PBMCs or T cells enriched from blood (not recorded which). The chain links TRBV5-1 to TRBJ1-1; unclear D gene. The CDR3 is CASSYMYMNTEAFF. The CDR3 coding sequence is TGCGCCAGCAGTTACATGTATATGAACACTGAAGCTTTCTTT.